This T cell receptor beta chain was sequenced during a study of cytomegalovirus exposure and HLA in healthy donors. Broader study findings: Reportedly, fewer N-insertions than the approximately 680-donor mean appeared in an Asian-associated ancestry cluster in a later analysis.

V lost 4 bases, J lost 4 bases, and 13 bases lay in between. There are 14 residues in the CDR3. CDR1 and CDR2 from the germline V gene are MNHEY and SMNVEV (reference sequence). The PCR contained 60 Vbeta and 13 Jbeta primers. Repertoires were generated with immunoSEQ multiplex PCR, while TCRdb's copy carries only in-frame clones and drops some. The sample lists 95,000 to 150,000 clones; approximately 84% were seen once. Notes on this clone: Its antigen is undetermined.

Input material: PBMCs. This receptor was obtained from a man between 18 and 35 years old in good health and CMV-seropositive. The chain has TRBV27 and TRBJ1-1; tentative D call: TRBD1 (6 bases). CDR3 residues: CASSYTTGGTEAFF. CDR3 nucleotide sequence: TGTGCCAGCAGTTATACGACAGGAGGCACTGAAGCTTTCTTT.